These T cell receptor beta chains were read from a single sample in a study of cytomegalovirus exposure and HLA in healthy donors. TCRdb keeps only in-frame clones here, not all; method: immunoSEQ multiplex PCR. In the table there are about 130,000 clones, roughly 80% of which are singletons. Material for sequencing was PBMCs. These TCRs come from a middle-aged man in good health and CMV-seronegative. CDR3s include the opening cysteine and the closing phenylalanine or tryptophan. The D gene is left open where the match is weak. The size entry is marked missing in some rows and otherwise reads once, few, many or a size class.

clone size: -
J gene: TRBJ1-2
V gene: TRBV28
D gene: TRBD1
CDR3 DNA: TGTGCCAGCAGTTTATGGACAGGGGATCATGGCTACACCTTC
CDR3 protein: CASSLWTGDHGYTF

clone size: -
J gene: TRBJ2-7
V gene: TRBV28
D gene: -
CDR3 DNA: TGTGCCAGCAGCCTCGCGGGCTTTGAGCAGTACTTC
CDR3 protein: CASSLAGFEQYF

clone size: -
J gene: TRBJ2-7
V gene: TRBV6-1
D gene: -
CDR3 DNA: TGTGCCAGCAGTGAAGCGCCCAGGGTATATGGGCAGTACTTC
CDR3 protein: CASSEAPRVYGQYF

clone size: -
J gene: TRBJ2-7
V gene: TRBV25-1
D gene: -
CDR3 DNA: TGTGCCAGCAGTGAGTCAGACGGGATGGGGTACGAGCAGTACTTC
CDR3 protein: CASSESDGMGYEQYF

clone size: -
J gene: TRBJ1-2
V gene: TRBV28
D gene: -
CDR3 DNA: TGTGCCAGCAGTTCCGCCCAGGGATCCTATGGCTACACCTTC
CDR3 protein: CASSSAQGSYGYTF

clone size: -
J gene: TRBJ2-7
V gene: TRBV7-9
D gene: -
CDR3 DNA: TGTGCCAGCAGCGCCCCGGGTCAAGCCTACGAGCAGTACTTC
CDR3 protein: CASSAPGQAYEQYF

clone size: -
J gene: TRBJ1-2
V gene: TRBV30
D gene: -
CDR3 DNA: TGTGCCTGGAGTACTCTTGTTGGCTATGGCTACACCTTC
CDR3 protein: CAWSTLVGYGYTF

clone size: few
J gene: TRBJ2-7
V gene: TRBV27
D gene: TRBD2
CDR3 DNA: TGTGCCAGCAGTGCCATCCGACTAGCGGGAGCCTACGAGCAGTACTTC
CDR3 protein: CASSAIRLAGAYEQYF

clone size: few
J gene: TRBJ2-1
V gene: TRBV29-1
D gene: TRBD1
CDR3 DNA: TGCAGCACCTGGACAGGGAGCAATGAGCAGTTCTTC
CDR3 protein: CSTWTGSNEQFF

clone size: few
J gene: TRBJ1-3
V gene: TRBV25-1
D gene: -
CDR3 DNA: TGTGCCAGCGCAGACTGGAGTGGAAACACCATATATTTT
CDR3 protein: CASADWSGNTIYF

clone size: -
J gene: TRBJ1-5
V gene: TRBV28
D gene: -
CDR3 DNA: TGTGCCAGCAGTCCTTCGGGGGGGGGTGGGCAGCCCCAGCATTTT
CDR3 protein: CASSPSGGGGQPQHF

clone size: -
J gene: TRBJ2-1
V gene: TRBV5-1
D gene: TRBD1
CDR3 DNA: TGCGCCAGCAGCCACATCCGACAGGGGGAGGCCTACAATGAGCAGTTCTTC
CDR3 protein: CASSHIRQGEAYNEQFF

clone size: -
J gene: TRBJ1-4
V gene: TRBV2
D gene: -
CDR3 DNA: TGTGCCAGCAGGGTATCCCGGGGGACTAATGAAAAACTGTTTTTT
CDR3 protein: CASRVSRGTNEKLFF

clone size: once
J gene: TRBJ2-3
V gene: TRBV7-3
D gene: -
CDR3 DNA: TGTGCCAGCAGCTTAACGGGAGCCGACGTATTCACAGATACGCAGTATTTT
CDR3 protein: CASSLTGADVFTDTQYF

clone size: once
J gene: TRBJ2-1
V gene: TRBV7-2
D gene: -
CDR3 DNA: TGTGCCAGCAGCCCCCGTAGCGGCCTCTACAATGAGCAGTTCTTC
CDR3 protein: CASSPRSGLYNEQFF

clone size: -
J gene: TRBJ2-2
V gene: TRBV5-1
D gene: -
CDR3 DNA: TGCGCCAGCAGCCCGGGGTTCGCGAACACCGGGGAGCTGTTTTTT
CDR3 protein: CASSPGFANTGELFF

clone size: -
J gene: TRBJ2-7
V gene: TRBV6-6
D gene: -
CDR3 DNA: TGTGCCAGCAGCTCCCGGTACGAGCAGTACTTC
CDR3 protein: CASSSRYEQYF

clone size: -
J gene: TRBJ1-1
V gene: TRBV7-2
D gene: -
CDR3 DNA: TGTGCCAGCAAAGGACAGATGAACACTGAAGCTTTCTTT
CDR3 protein: CASKGQMNTEAFF

clone size: -
J gene: TRBJ1-2
V gene: TRBV4-1
D gene: TRBD1
CDR3 DNA: TGCGCCAGCAGCCAGGACAGGGGCCCGGACTATGGCTACACCTTC
CDR3 protein: CASSQDRGPDYGYTF

clone size: -
J gene: TRBJ2-6
V gene: TRBV5-1
D gene: -
CDR3 DNA: TGCGCCAGCAGCTTGGCAGGACATTCTGGGGCCAACGTCCTGACTTTC
CDR3 protein: CASSLAGHSGANVLTF

clone size: -
J gene: TRBJ2-7
V gene: TRBV9
D gene: -
CDR3 DNA: TGTGCCAGCAGCGTAGCTGACTCACCCTACGAGCAGTACTTC
CDR3 protein: CASSVADSPYEQYF

clone size: -
J gene: TRBJ1-2
V gene: TRBV2
D gene: -
CDR3 DNA: TGTGCCGGGGGGGGGTTACCGAACTATGGCTACACCTTC
CDR3 protein: CAGGGLPNYGYTF

clone size: -
J gene: TRBJ2-3
V gene: TRBV5-4
D gene: -
CDR3 DNA: TGTGCCAGCAGCTTCTACAGAAGCACAGATACGCAGTATTTT
CDR3 protein: CASSFYRSTDTQYF

clone size: -
J gene: TRBJ2-7
V gene: TRBV7-9
D gene: TRBD2
CDR3 DNA: TGTGCCAGCAGCTTACTAACTAGCGGTCCCTCCTACGAGCAGTACTTC
CDR3 protein: CASSLLTSGPSYEQYF

clone size: few
J gene: TRBJ2-2
V gene: TRBV10-1
D gene: -
CDR3 DNA: TGCGCCAGCAGTGAGAGCTTAACGACAGAGAACACCGGGGAGCTGTTTTTT
CDR3 protein: CASSESLTTENTGELFF

clone size: few
J gene: TRBJ1-5
V gene: TRBV19
D gene: -
CDR3 DNA: TGTGCCAGTAGCCGTCGGGGGGGCTCGTATAGCAATCAGCCCCAGCATTTT
CDR3 protein: CASSRRGGSYSNQPQHF

clone size: few
J gene: TRBJ2-5
V gene: TRBV7-3
D gene: TRBD2
CDR3 DNA: TGTGCCAGCAGCTTAACTGGGCCGGGAGGGGGGCAAGAGACCCAGTACTTC
CDR3 protein: CASSLTGPGGGQETQYF

clone size: -
J gene: TRBJ2-3
V gene: TRBV28
D gene: TRBD1
CDR3 DNA: TGTGCCAGCAGTCGACAGGGGGGGGGCACAGATACGCAGTATTTT
CDR3 protein: CASSRQGGGTDTQYF

clone size: -
J gene: TRBJ2-7
V gene: TRBV28
D gene: TRBD2
CDR3 DNA: TGTGCCAGCACCCCGCCGGGACTAGCGGCCTCCTACGAGCAGTACTTC
CDR3 protein: CASTPPGLAASYEQYF

clone size: -
J gene: TRBJ2-2
V gene: TRBV15
D gene: TRBD2
CDR3 DNA: TGTGCCACCAGCAGAGATCGGGGTAGCGGGAGCCTGAACACCGGGGAGCTGTTTTTT
CDR3 protein: CATSRDRGSGSLNTGELFF

clone size: -
J gene: TRBJ2-2
V gene: TRBV19
D gene: TRBD2
CDR3 DNA: TGTGCCAGTAGTATGCTCTGGGAGCGGGAGGCGAACACCGGGGAGCTGTTTTTT
CDR3 protein: CASSMLWEREANTGELFF

clone size: -
J gene: TRBJ1-6
V gene: TRBV21-1
D gene: -
CDR3 DNA: TGTGCCAGCAGCACAGAAAAGGCACAGACTAATTCACCCCTCCACTTT
CDR3 protein: CASSTEKAQTNSPLHF

clone size: -
J gene: TRBJ2-7
V gene: TRBV5-4
D gene: TRBD2
CDR3 DNA: TGTGCCAGCAGCCACCATAGCGGGAGCGGGGGGATCTACGAGCAGTACTTC
CDR3 protein: CASSHHSGSGGIYEQYF

clone size: -
J gene: TRBJ1-4
V gene: TRBV7-9
D gene: TRBD1
CDR3 DNA: TGTGCCAGCAGCTTTTCGACAGGGCTAGGGGAAAAACTGTTTTTT
CDR3 protein: CASSFSTGLGEKLFF

clone size: -
J gene: TRBJ2-7
V gene: TRBV11-2
D gene: -
CDR3 DNA: TGTGCCAGCAGCCACTCCTACGAGCAGTACTTC
CDR3 protein: CASSHSYEQYF